The following is a TCR beta chain sequence with its context. Its target is unknown. The CDR3 sequence is 16 residues long. Trimming took off 4 bases at V and 5 bases at J, with 17 bases between the two ends. Germline V gene sequence: CDR1 SGHTA, CDR2 FQGNSA. This entry is derived from a study of T cell responses to AZD1222 COVID-19 vaccine. Study conclusions and caveats: Receipt of two AZD1222 doses was followed by a rise in Spike-specific TCR breadth and depth. The sample set comprised mostly white British donors with more females, and clonal diversity was possibly underestimated. No repertoire was sampled before or during the peak T cell response, only after it. The reported proportion of spike-specific TCRs targeting unmutated variant regions was nearly half.

Generated by immunoSEQ multiplex PCR, the TCRdb table keeps only in-frame clones and is missing some. The table includes about 93,000 clones, about nine tenths detected once. The starting material was peripheral blood, obtained on day 0 of MenACWY control vaccination. This receptor was identified in an adult in good health. The V and J genes are TRBV7-2 and TRBJ2-2, with a weak D call TRBD1 (5 bases). CDR3 sequence (DNA): TGTGCCAGCAGCTCTGGTGTGGGGCGCCGAACCGGGGAGCTGTTTTTT. Protein: CASSSGVGRRTGELFF.